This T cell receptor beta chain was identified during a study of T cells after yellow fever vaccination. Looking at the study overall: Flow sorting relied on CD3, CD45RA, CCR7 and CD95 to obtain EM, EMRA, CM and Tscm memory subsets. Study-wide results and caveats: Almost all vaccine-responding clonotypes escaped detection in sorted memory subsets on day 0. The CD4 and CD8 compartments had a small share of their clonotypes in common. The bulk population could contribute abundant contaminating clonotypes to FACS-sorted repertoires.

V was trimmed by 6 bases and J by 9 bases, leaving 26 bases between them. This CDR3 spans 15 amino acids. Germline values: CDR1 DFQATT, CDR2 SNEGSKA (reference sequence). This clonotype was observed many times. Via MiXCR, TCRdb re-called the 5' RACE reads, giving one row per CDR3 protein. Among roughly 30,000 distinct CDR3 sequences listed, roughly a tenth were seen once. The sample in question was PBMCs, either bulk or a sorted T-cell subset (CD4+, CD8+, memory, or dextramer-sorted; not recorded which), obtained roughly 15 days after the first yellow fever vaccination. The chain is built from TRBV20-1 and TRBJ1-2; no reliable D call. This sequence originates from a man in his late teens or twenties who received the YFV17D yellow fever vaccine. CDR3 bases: TGCAGTGCCCGTCCCGACGGGCTCCCCCTGAGGAGCTACACCTTC. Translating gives CSARPDGLPLRSYTF.